This T cell receptor (beta chain) was profiled in a study of regulatory T cells in long-lasting Graves disease. The time point is: newly diagnosed GD, antithyroid drugs for less than 3 months. The authors made the TCR library using RNA they extracted from PBMCs. To make TCR beta libraries, researchers used iRepertoire HTBI primers and Arm-PCR of CDR3 regions. One entry per CDR3 protein results from TCRdb running MiXCR on the multiplex PCR reads. The table has roughly 530,000 distinct CDR3 sequences, 15% to 20% seen once. V was pared by 0 bases and J by 3 bases, with 3 bases of the junction left unmatched. Germline V CDR1 and CDR2: SGDLS, YYNGEE. The CDR3 spans 15 residues. This clonotype has ten or more counts. The sample also formed part of further work on T cells in Graves' hyperthyroidism and ophthalmopathy.

The input for sequencing was peripheral blood mononuclear cells (PBMCs), taken at new diagnosis, from a patient treated with antithyroid drugs. The chain is built from TRBV9 and TRBJ2-3; 8 bases agree with TRBD2. This receptor was taken from a woman aged 35-65 years with Graves disease. The DNA of the CDR3 is TGTGCCAGCAGCGTAGGCGTAGCGGGGACAGATACGCAGTATTTT. This gives the protein CASSVGVAGTDTQYF.